This T cell receptor beta chain was retrieved from a study of T cell responses to AZD1222 COVID-19 vaccine. Study-wide results and caveats: Scientists sampled the repertoires only once the peak T cell response had passed. Vaccine-related CD4 TCRs covered spike, predominating at 160-218 and 743-854.

As concerns this clone: The antigen remains unidentified.

Sequenced by immunoSEQ multiplex PCR; TCRdb stores in-frame clones only, minus some. The table has approximately 140,000 clones, approximately 92% seen once. The CDR3 runs to 14 residues. The V gene end was trimmed by 6 bases and the J gene end by 7 bases; junction bases not matched to a gene: 7. Germline V lookup: CDR1 LGHDT, CDR2 YNNKEL (reference sequence). The clonotype originates from an adult who received the AZD1222 COVID-19 vaccine. The genes are TRBV3-1 (or the pseudogene TRBV3-2) and TRBJ2-7; the match to TRBD2 covers 12 bases. This sample comprised peripheral blood, obtained 28 days after the second AZD1222 dose. In nucleotides, the CDR3 is TGTGCCAGCAGGCTGACTAGCGGGAGAGGTGAGCAGTACTTC. Translation gives CASRLTSGRGEQYF.